The next 3 T cell receptor beta chains were all read from a single sample in a study of shared clonotypes between healthy human individuals. TCRdb keeps only in-frame clones here, not all; method: immunoSEQ multiplex PCR. This table has some 1.4 million clones, roughly 96% appearing once. Sequences were obtained from naive CD4+ T cells sorted from blood. The subset was: CD45RA+ positively selected. All receptors come from a man aged 25 to 45 in good health.

In this sample, this clone turned up once. V and J are TRBV7-2 and TRBJ1-2, with D possibly being TRBD1 (5 bases). CDR3 length: 15 amino acids. CDR1 and CDR2 (germline): SGHTA, FQGNSA. With 5 bases removed from V and 0 bases from J, the gap between germline ends came to 13 bases. The CDR3 DNA reads as TGTGCCAGCAGCCAAGGGACCTTGACTAACTATGGCTACACCTTC. Translating it yields CASSQGTLTNYGYTF.

The CDR3 DNA reads as TGTGCCAGCAGTCCGGGACCGCCTTACAATGAGCAGTTCTTC. Encoded protein: CASSPGPPYNEQFF. The chain joins TRBV6-5 to TRBJ2-1, with D perhaps given as TRBD1 or TRBD2 (5 bases each). Trimming shortened V by 5 bases and J by 4 bases, and 12 bases separated the two germline ends. The CDR3 contains 14 residues. Germline loops: CDR1 MNHEY, CDR2 SVGAGI.

This clone showed up just once. This sequence joins TRBV14 and TRBJ2-1, with D perhaps matching TRBD2 (6 bases). Trimming removed 1 base from V and 8 bases from J, with 15 bases in between. The length of the CDR3 is 15 residues. Germline V CDR1 and CDR2: SGHDN, FVKESK. CDR3 DNA sequence: TGTGCCAGCAGCCAAGTCGGACTACCGGCCGATGAGCAGTTCTTC. It translates to CASSQVGLPADEQFF.